A single sample is the source of the 5 T cell receptor beta chains below, sequenced in a study of regulatory T cells in long-lasting Graves disease. Sequencing libraries for TCR beta were prepared with iRepertoire HTBI primers and Arm-PCR of CDR3 regions. TCRdb re-called the multiplex PCR reads with MiXCR, one entry per CDR3 protein. This sample has hundreds of thousands of distinct CDR3 sequences; 20% to 25% occur once, and the top ten carry 10% to 15%. Time point indicated: persistent/refractory GD, antithyroid drugs over 5 years with positive TRAb. Preparation of the TCR library used RNA extracted from PBMCs. Sequencing used peripheral blood mononuclear cells (PBMCs), obtained when the disease was refractory, from a patient treated with antithyroid drugs. The source of these receptors is a female donor with Graves disease.

This clonotype was observed at least ten times. This chain connects TRBV6-1 to TRBJ2-7; perhaps TRBD2 as D (7 bases). Germline V gene data show CDR1 as MNHNS and CDR2 as SASEGT. This CDR3 is built from 13 residues. V lost 6 bases and J lost 2, with 11 bases in between. CDR3 sequence reads: CASRSGTTYEQYF. The CDR3 region has the DNA TGTGCCAGCAGGAGCGGGACAACCTACGAGCAGTACTTC.

There are many counts of this clonotype. The V gene is TRBV12-3 or TRBV12-4, the J gene TRBJ1-2, with D possibly matching TRBD1 (5 bases). The CDR3 sequence is 13 residues long. V was cut by 4 bases and J by 3 bases, with 9 bases left in between. CDR3 protein: CASSSQGDYGYTF. CDR3 nucleotides: TGTGCCAGCAGTTCCCAGGGTGACTATGGCTACACCTTC.

This clonotype was found many times. V and J are TRBV28 and TRBJ1-1; a possible D gene is TRBD1 (6 bases). Trimming removed 2 bases at V and 6 bases at J, with 28 bases between. This CDR3 has 19 amino acids. CDR1 is MDHEN and CDR2 is SYDVKM in the germline V gene. Written as DNA, the CDR3 is TGTGCCAGCAGTTTAAGTTTTAGGGGGGCTGCCGCCCGGGGCGCTGAAGCTTTCTTT. It codes for CASSLSFRGAAARGAEAFF.

In its sample, this clonotype was seen a few times. The chain is built from TRBV27 and TRBJ2-2; D is possibly TRBD1 or TRBD2 (6 bases each). Trimming removed 3 bases from V and 4 bases from J, with 15 bases in between. The germline V gene encodes CDR1 MNHEY and CDR2 SMNVEV (reference sequence). The CDR3 totals 16 residues. The CDR3 nucleotides are TGTGCCAGCAGTTTCCGGGGGCTCGGGGGCACCGGGGAGCTGTTTTTT. It codes for CASSFRGLGGTGELFF.

This chain joins TRBV18 and TRBJ2-7, with 10 nucleotides matching TRBD1. This CDR3 has 15 residues. Trimming took 3 bases from V and 3 from J; bases not matched to a gene: 5. Germline V CDR1 and CDR2: KGHSH, LQKENI. DNA for the CDR3: TGTGCCAGCTCACCGGGGACAGGGGCCGACTACGAGCAGTACTTC. Translating gives CASSPGTGADYEQYF.